This T cell receptor beta chain was profiled in a study of T cells in Graves' hyperthyroidism and ophthalmopathy. Study as a whole: The initial diagnosis was the point when peripheral blood was collected, ahead of any treatment. Study-level points and caveats: From stable hyperthyroidism, ophthalmopathy was set apart by a 13 V-J model.

Germline values: CDR1 SGHVS, CDR2 FQNEAQ. The CDR3 is 14 residues long. V lost 4 bases and J lost 6, with 13 bases in between. If no ophthalmopathy progression occurred within 18 months, Graves' hyperthyroidism was stable. This clonotype has a count of ten or more. The target antigen is unknown. The CDR3 regions of TCR beta were amplified from RNA transcripts. Initially, a first-round RT-PCR of the TCR CDR3 employed the HTBI primer set. TCRdb analysed the multiplex PCR reads with MiXCR anew, one entry per CDR3 protein. The sample lists some 510,000 distinct CDR3 sequences, less than 25% seen once, with around a quarter in the top ten.

The rearrangement uses TRBV7-8 and TRBJ1-5; D call uncertain. The TCR was taken from a man aged 18 to 29 with Graves' hyperthyroidism. The sample was blood. CDR3 region: CASSSVRGFQPQHF. In DNA form, the CDR3 reads TGTGCCAGCAGCTCAGTGAGAGGGTTTCAGCCCCAGCATTTT.